Sequencing of this TCR beta chain was carried out in a study of shared clonotypes between healthy human individuals. CDR3 size: 14 residues. CDR1 and CDR2 from the germline V gene are KGHSH and LQKENI. The junction had 7 bases not matched to a gene; V was cut back by 7 bases and J by 4 bases. The deep-level immunoSEQ assay was used. Evenly divided among several immunoSEQ plates was the genomic DNA of each subset. Methods used by the authors: Because ImmunoSEQ provided only junction sequences with no quality scores, the filtering differed. Method: immunoSEQ multiplex PCR; TCRdb's copy keeps in-frame clones and lacks some. The D gene and trimming were derived from the DNA, and the V and J assignments and clone size from that table. The sample lists about 1 million clones; approximately 68% were seen once.

This chain joins TRBV18 and TRBJ1-1; TRBD1 aligns across 9 bases. The source is a man younger than 30 in good health. The material sequenced was memory CD4+ T cells sorted from blood. Subset given: CD45RA-negative fraction. DNA of the CDR3: TGTGCCAGCTTCCTTACAGGGGGCTTCACTGAAGCTTTCTTT. The encoded protein is CASFLTGGFTEAFF.